This TCR beta chain was recorded in a study of blood T cell repertoires in COVID-19. Whole-study context: T cells, B-cell-depleted T cells, or PBMCs provided the cDNA or gDNA that served as material.

Per the germline V gene, CDR1 is MGHDK and CDR2 is SYGVNS. The CDR3 is 11 residues long. Trimming shortened V by 1 base and J by 7 bases, and 4 bases separated the two germline ends. Measured with immunoSEQ multiplex PCR; TCRdb has only the in-frame clones, and not every one. The table includes around 81,000 clones, about 90% detected once. The chain links TRBV25-1 to TRBJ1-2; no definite D call. The sequenced sample consisted of peripheral blood. The clonotype was recovered from a woman older than 75 with acute or convalescent COVID-19. The CDR3, as DNA: TGTGCCAGCAGTGAATCGTTTGGCTACACCTTC. This sequence encodes CASSESFGYTF.